This T cell receptor beta chain was profiled in a study of CD8 T cells in ankylosing spondylitis. V lost 1 base to trimming and J lost 2 bases, with 23 bases between them. Germline-derived CDR1 and CDR2 are SGHVS and FNYEAQ. CDR3 length: 19 residues. One entry per CDR3 protein results from TCRdb running MiXCR on the 5' RACE reads. This table holds approximately 140,000 distinct CDR3 sequences, about a tenth found once. The sample holds many counts of this clonotype. The antigen is unknown. Overall study results and limits: The study identified a TCR beta motif of under ten highly homologous variants that appeared characteristic of ankylosing spondylitis blood. Past studies reported some motif variants in reactive arthritis synovial fluid and blood.

The chain carries TRBV7-6 and TRBJ2-5; either TRBD1 or TRBD2 may fit D (5 bases each). Input material: blood, either unsorted or a sorted T cell fraction (not recorded which). This TCR derives from a male donor with ankylosing spondylitis or in good health (not recorded which). CDR3 residues: CASSLEWKGRPSPQETQYF. The CDR3 DNA follows: TGTGCCAGCAGCTTAGAATGGAAGGGACGCCCGTCACCTCAAGAGACCCAGTACTTC. Supplemented by reference TRBV7-6 and TRBJ2-5, the full variable domain reads GAGVSQSPRYKVTKRGQDVALRCDPISGHVSLYWYRQALGQGPEFLTYFNYEAQQDKSGLPNDRFSAERPEGSISTLTIQRTEQRDSAMYRCASSLEWKGRPSPQETQYFGPGTRLLVL.